This T cell receptor (beta chain) comes out of a study of cytomegalovirus exposure and HLA in healthy donors. For the study at large: Among the approximately 380 donors who were genotyped, about 80% fell in the genetic ancestry cluster that is associated with self-reported Caucasian donors.

Points on this clone: Its antigen is as yet unknown.

The PCR had 60 Vbeta and 13 Jbeta primers. Original processing methods: A later analysis tallied about 80 million unique TCR beta chains, 9 million to 12 million of them shared. Repertoires were generated with immunoSEQ multiplex PCR, while TCRdb's copy carries only in-frame clones and drops some. V and J calls and clone size come straight from that table; D and trimming were deduced from the DNA. The sample holds approximately 190,000 clones; more than 75% are singletons and the top ten take roughly 0.75%. In nominal health when sampled, donors likely had unrecorded immune exposures nonetheless. Germline CDR1 MRHNA, CDR2 SNTAGT. The trim removed 10 bases at V and 9 bases at J, leaving 13 bases unmatched. The CDR3 is 13 residues long. Study conclusions and caveats: While the bulk of TCR sequences proved rare, some public TCRs turned up in many donors.

The sample comprised PBMCs. The chain uses TRBV6-4 and TRBJ2-7, with TRBD1 matching 9 bases. The receptor comes from a woman between 18 and 30 years old in good health and CMV-seronegative. In DNA form, the CDR3 reads TGTGCCAATCCCGGGACAGGGTCTCTCCGGCAGTACTTC. Its translation is CANPGTGSLRQYF.